The 7 T cell receptor beta chains in this list originate from one sample, sequenced in a study of control samples from healthy donors and cancer patients. Repertoires were generated with immunoSEQ multiplex PCR, while TCRdb's copy carries only in-frame clones and drops some. The sample records some 150,000 clones, 94% being singletons. The material sequenced was blood. These receptors came from a man aged 35 to 55 in good health.

CDR3 nucleotides: TGTGCCAGCACCGGGAACACCGGGGAGCTGTTTTTT. Translating it yields CASTGNTGELFF. The chain joins TRBV6-5 to TRBJ2-2, with D hard to call. The CDR3 contains 12 residues. Trimming took off 7 bases at V and 1 base at J, with 4 bases between the two ends. Germline lookup yields CDR1 MNHEY and CDR2 SVGAGI.

V and J are TRBV6-6 and TRBJ2-5; weak D call: TRBD2 (5 bases). The CDR3 loop spans 16 amino acids. V was clipped by 2 bases and J by 5 bases, with 18 bases between them. Germline V gives CDR1 MNHNY, CDR2 SVGAGI (reference sequence). CDR3 DNA: TGTGCCAGCAGTTACGGGTCACTAGTTTTGCGGGAGACCCAGTACTTC. Protein product: CASSYGSLVLRETQYF.

The J gene is TRBJ2-7, the V gene TRBV5-4; D is possibly TRBD1 or TRBD2 (5 bases each). This CDR3 is built from 14 residues. Germline lookup yields CDR1 SGHNT and CDR2 YYREEE (reference sequence). Trimming took 0 bases from V and 0 from J, leaving 7 bases between them. Here the CDR3 reads CASSLVGGSYEQYF. The DNA for the CDR3 is TGTGCCAGCAGCTTGGTTGGGGGCTCCTACGAGCAGTACTTC.

The rearrangement uses TRBV11-3 and TRBJ2-7; the D gene could be TRBD1 or TRBD2 (5 bases each). V gave up 2 bases and J gave up 4 bases, with 9 bases separating them. The length of the CDR3 is 13 residues. Germline-derived CDR1 and CDR2 are SGHNT and YENEEA. The CDR3 protein is CASSLRDGYEQYF. CDR3 nucleotide sequence: TGTGCCAGCAGCTTAAGGGACGGGTACGAGCAGTACTTC.

The V gene is TRBV28, the J gene TRBJ2-5; 9 bases match TRBD1. Germline values: CDR1 MDHEN, CDR2 SYDVKM. The J segment lost 5 bases and the V segment lost 6 bases, leaving 7 bases of the junction unmatched. CDR3 size: 14 residues. The CDR3 here is CASRGQGRKETQYF. The CDR3 DNA follows: TGTGCCAGCAGGGGACAGGGACGGAAGGAGACCCAGTACTTC. The variable domain in full, with the rest retrieved from reference TRBV28 and TRBJ2-5, is DVKVTQSSRYLVKRTGEKVFLECVQDMDHENMFWYRQDPGLGLRLIYFSYDVKMKEKGDIPEGYSVSREKKERFSLILESASTNQTSMYLCASRGQGRKETQYFGPGTRLLVL.

V gene TRBV6-5 combines with J gene TRBJ2-7, with D hard to call. From germline, CDR1 is MNHEY and CDR2 SVGAGI. V lost 0 bases, J lost 4 bases, and 7 bases lay in between. This CDR3 comprises 13 residues. The CDR3 DNA reads TGTGCCAGCAGTTACTCGGACGAATACGAGCAGTACTTC. Translated, it gives CASSYSDEYEQYF.

The chain joins TRBV9 to TRBJ2-6, with D unclear. Germline V gives CDR1 SGDLS, CDR2 YYNGEE. Trimming removed 0 bases from V and 1 base from J, with 5 bases in between. This CDR3 has 15 residues. CDR3 protein: CASSVALSGANVLTF. DNA for the CDR3: TGTGCCAGCAGCGTAGCGTTATCTGGGGCCAACGTCCTGACTTTC.